This TCR beta chain was obtained from a study of blood T cell repertoires in COVID-19. In the study overall: Sample material is recorded as cDNA or gDNA derived from T cells, B-cell-depleted T cells, or PBMCs.

Authors' processing steps: Reference gene primer amplification gave estimated nucleated cell counts. Sequencing was performed with immunoSEQ multiplex PCR; in TCRdb, only in-frame clones are kept and a portion is missing. The V and J calls and clone size come from that table; D and trimming were worked out from the DNA. The profile shows around 250,000 clones, roughly nine tenths of them singletons. With V trimmed by 10 bases and J by 1 base, 9 bases remained unmatched. The CDR3 consists of 14 residues. Germline CDR1 is MNHEY and CDR2 is SVGAGI. Those who participated ranged in age from about 18 to 89 years and resided in roughly 26 US areas. Participants' reported clinical history set cohort assignment.

The rearrangement links TRBV6-5 to TRBJ1-1; 7 positions match TRBD1. This receptor was identified in a human donor in a cohort exposed to, infected with or recovered from COVID-19 (not recorded which). The donor label of this sample is uncertain. The sample taken for sequencing was PBMCs or T cells enriched from blood (not recorded which). The CDR3 nucleotides read TGTGCCACCTCCACGACAGGGCAGAACACTGAAGCTTTCTTT. This codes for CATSTTGQNTEAFF.